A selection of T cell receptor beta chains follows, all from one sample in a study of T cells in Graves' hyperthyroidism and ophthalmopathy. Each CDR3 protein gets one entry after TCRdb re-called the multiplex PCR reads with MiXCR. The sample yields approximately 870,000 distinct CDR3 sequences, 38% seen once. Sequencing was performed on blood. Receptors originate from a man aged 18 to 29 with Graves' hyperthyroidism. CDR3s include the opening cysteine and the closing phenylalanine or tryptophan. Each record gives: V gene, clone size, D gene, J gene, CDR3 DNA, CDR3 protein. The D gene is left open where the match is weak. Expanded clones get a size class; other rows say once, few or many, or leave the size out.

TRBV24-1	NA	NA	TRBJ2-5	TGTGCCACCAGTGGGCAGGGGCTTGAGACCCAGTACTTC	CATSGQGLETQYF
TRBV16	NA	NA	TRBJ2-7	TGTGCCAGCAGCCAAGCCCCGTACCGGACGGACTACGAGCAGTACTTC	CASSQAPYRTDYEQYF
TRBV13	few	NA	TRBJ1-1	TGTGCCAGCAGCTTACCGGCAGGGAGTTCTATGAACACTGAAGCTTTCTTT	CASSLPAGSSMNTEAFF
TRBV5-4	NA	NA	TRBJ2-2	TGTGCCAGCAGCTCGGTAACCGGGCCCCTAAAGCGGGAGCTGTTTTTT	CASSSVTGPLKRELFF
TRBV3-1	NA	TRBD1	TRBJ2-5	TGTGCCAGCAGCCAACCTCACGTCGACAGGGGGCTGATAGGGACCCAGTACTTC	CASSQPHVDRGLIGTQYF
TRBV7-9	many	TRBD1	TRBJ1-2	TGTGCGGCCTCCGGGGACAGGGACCCGTATGGCTACACCTTC	CAASGDRDPYGYTF
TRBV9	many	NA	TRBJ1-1	TGTGCCAGCAGCGTAGCTGGGGCAGATGAAGCTTTCTTT	CASSVAGADEAFF
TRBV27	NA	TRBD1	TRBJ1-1	TGTGCCAGCAGTCTCATTGGGACAGGGGGCACTGAAGCTTTCTTT	CASSLIGTGGTEAFF
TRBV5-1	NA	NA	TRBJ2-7	TGCGCCAGCAGCTTGGAGGCGGAGGGGGGCTACGAGCAGTACTTC	CASSLEAEGGYEQYF
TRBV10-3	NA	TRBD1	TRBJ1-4	TGTGCCATCAGTGAGAACCGGGACAGTAATGAAAAACTGTTTTTT	CAISENRDSNEKLFF
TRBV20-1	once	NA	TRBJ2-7	TGCAGTGCTAGTGGCAGGGTAGATTCCACCGGGGAGCAGTACTTC	CSASGRVDSTGEQYF
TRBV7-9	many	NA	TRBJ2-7	TGTGCCGGATCGATTGGAGACAGGCCCTACGAGCAGTACTTC	CAGSIGDRPYEQYF
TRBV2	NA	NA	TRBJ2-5	TGTGCCAGCAGTCATGATGAAGAGACCCAGTACTTC	CASSHDEETQYF
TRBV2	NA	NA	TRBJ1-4	TGTGCCAGCAGTCCACAAGGGAGGCTCAATGAAAAACTGTTTTTT	CASSPQGRLNEKLFF
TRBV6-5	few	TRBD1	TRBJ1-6	TGTGCCAGCAGTTACTCGATTCAGGGGGGTTCACCCCTCCACTTT	CASSYSIQGGSPLHF
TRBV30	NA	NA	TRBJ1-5	TGTGCCTGGGGCCGGGACACCAATCAGCCCCAGCATTTT	CAWGRDTNQPQHF
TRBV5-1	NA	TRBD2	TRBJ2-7	TGCGCCAGCAGCTTGGGCCTAGCGGGAGCGACCTACGAGCAGTACTTC	CASSLGLAGATYEQYF
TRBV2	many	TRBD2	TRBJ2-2	TGTGCCAGCAGTAGAAGCGGGACGGACACCGGGGAGCTGTTTTTT	CASSRSGTDTGELFF
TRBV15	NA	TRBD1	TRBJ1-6	TGTGCCACCGCGGGACAGTTGGGTTCACCCCTCCACTTT	CATAGQLGSPLHF
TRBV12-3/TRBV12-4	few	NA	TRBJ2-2	TGTGCCAGCAGTTTGGAGGGGGCGAACACCGGGGAGCTGTTTTTT	CASSLEGANTGELFF
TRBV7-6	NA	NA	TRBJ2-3	TGTGCCAGCAGCTCGGACCCCCCAGGGATTTCCCCAGCAGATACGCAGTATTTT	CASSSDPPGISPADTQYF
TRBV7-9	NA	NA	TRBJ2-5	TGTGCCAGCAGCTTAAGGCTGGTTTGGGGAGAGACCCAGTACTTC	CASSLRLVWGETQYF
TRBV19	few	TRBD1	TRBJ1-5	TGTGCCAGTAGTACCGCAGGGGGATATAGCAATCAGCCCCAGCATTTT	CASSTAGGYSNQPQHF
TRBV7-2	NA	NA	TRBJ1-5	TGTGCCAGCAGCTTATTTGGGAATTCGGGCAATCAGCCCCAGCATTTT	CASSLFGNSGNQPQHF
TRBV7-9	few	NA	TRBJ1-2	TGTGCCAGCAGCTTAGGGGACCAGGGAGGCGGCTACACCTTC	CASSLGDQGGGYTF
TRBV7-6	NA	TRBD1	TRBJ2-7	TGTGCCAGCAGCTCCCGGACAGGGTACCTCTACGAGCAGTACTTC	CASSSRTGYLYEQYF
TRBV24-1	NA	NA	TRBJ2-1	TGTGCCACCAGTGACGGGGGGCGCGGGTACAATGAGCAGTTCTTC	CATSDGGRGYNEQFF
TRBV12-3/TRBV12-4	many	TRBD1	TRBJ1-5	TGTGCCAGCAGTACGGACAGGGGGGCTCAGCCCCAGCATTTT	CASSTDRGAQPQHF
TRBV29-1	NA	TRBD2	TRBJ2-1	TGCAGCGTTCCCCGACGGGGGGGCAATGAGCAGTTCTTC	CSVPRRGGNEQFF
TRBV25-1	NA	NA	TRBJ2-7	TGTGCCAGCGTGATCAGGGGAACCTACGAGCAGTACTTC	CASVIRGTYEQYF
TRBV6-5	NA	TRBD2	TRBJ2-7	TGTGCCAGCAGTTTAAGGGGACTAGCGACCGGAGAGCAGTACTTC	CASSLRGLATGEQYF
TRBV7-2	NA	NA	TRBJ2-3	TGTGCCAGCAGCTTAGGACTTAGACACACAGATACGCAGTATTTT	CASSLGLRHTDTQYF
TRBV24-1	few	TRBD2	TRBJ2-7	TGTGCCACCAGTGACTTAGCGGGAGAGGGCAACGAGCAGTACTTC	CATSDLAGEGNEQYF
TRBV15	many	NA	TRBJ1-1	TGTGCCACCAGCAGAGTGGAGGGCGTGAACACTGAAGCTTTCTTT	CATSRVEGVNTEAFF
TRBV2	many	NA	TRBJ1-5	TGTGCCAGCAGTGAAGGTACAGGGTCCCGTCAGCCCCAGCATTTT	CASSEGTGSRQPQHF
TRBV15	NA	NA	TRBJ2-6	TGTGCCACCAGCAGAGATCAGAACAGTCTGGCTTTC	CATSRDQNSLAF
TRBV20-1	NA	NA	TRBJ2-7	TGCAGTGCTGCCGCGGCAAATTCCTACGAGCAGTACTTC	CSAAAANSYEQYF
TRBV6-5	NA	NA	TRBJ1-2	TGTGCCAGCAGTTACCAGTTGCAGTTACCCTATGGCTACACCTTC	CASSYQLQLPYGYTF
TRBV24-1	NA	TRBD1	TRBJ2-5	TGTGCCACCAGTGATTTGCCCAGGGGGTACATCCAAGAGACCCAGTACTTC	CATSDLPRGYIQETQYF
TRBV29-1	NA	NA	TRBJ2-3	TGCAGCGTGCGGCCGTGGGGGCCAGATACGCAGTATTTT	CSVRPWGPDTQYF
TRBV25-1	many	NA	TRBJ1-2	TGTGCCAGCGCACAGGGACTTGGCTACACCTTC	CASAQGLGYTF
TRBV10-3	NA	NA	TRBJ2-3	TGTGCCATCAGTGAGTCAGCAAATCTAGTCACAGATACGCAGTATTTT	CAISESANLVTDTQYF
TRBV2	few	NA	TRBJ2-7	TGTGCCAGCAGTGAGTGGCAGGGGGGATCCTACGAGCAGTACTTC	CASSEWQGGSYEQYF
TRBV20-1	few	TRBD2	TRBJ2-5	TGCAGTGCTAGAGTTAGCGGGCTTAAAGAGACCCAGTACTTC	CSARVSGLKETQYF
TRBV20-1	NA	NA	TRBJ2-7	TGCAGTGCTAGACCCACGACACCGTCCTACGAGCAGTACTTC	CSARPTTPSYEQYF
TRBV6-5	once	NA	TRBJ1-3	TGTGCCATCAGTTACTCGAGGACAGCCTCTGGAAACACCATATATTTT	CAISYSRTASGNTIYF
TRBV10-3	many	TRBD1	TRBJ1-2	TGTGCCACCCTACCGATACAGGGGGCATGGGGCTACACCTTC	CATLPIQGAWGYTF
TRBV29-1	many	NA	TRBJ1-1	TGCAGCGCGGACAGGAACACTGAAGCTTTCTTT	CSADRNTEAFF
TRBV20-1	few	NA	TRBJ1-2	TGCAGTGCTAGAGGAGCCCAGGGGAACTATGGCTACACCTTC	CSARGAQGNYGYTF
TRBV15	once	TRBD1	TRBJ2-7	TGTGCCACCAGCAGAGATTACGGGACAGGGGACTCCTACGAGCAGTACTTC	CATSRDYGTGDSYEQYF
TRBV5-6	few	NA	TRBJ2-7	TGTGCCAGCAGCTTAGGATGGTCCGTCCCTACCGCCTACGAGCAGTACTTC	CASSLGWSVPTAYEQYF